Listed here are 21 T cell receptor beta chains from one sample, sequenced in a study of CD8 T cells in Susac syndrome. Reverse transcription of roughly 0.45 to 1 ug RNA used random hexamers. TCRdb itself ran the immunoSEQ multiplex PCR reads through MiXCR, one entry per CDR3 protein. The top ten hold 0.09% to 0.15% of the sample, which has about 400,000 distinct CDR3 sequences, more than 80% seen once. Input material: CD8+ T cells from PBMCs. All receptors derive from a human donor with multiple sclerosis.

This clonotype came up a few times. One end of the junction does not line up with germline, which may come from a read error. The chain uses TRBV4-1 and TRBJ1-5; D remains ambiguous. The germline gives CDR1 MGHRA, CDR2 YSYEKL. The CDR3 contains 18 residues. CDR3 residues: CASSQDWLRSDSNQPQHF. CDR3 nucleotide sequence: TGTGCCAGCAGCCAAGATTGGCTGAGGTCAGATAGCAATCAGCCCCAGCATTTT.

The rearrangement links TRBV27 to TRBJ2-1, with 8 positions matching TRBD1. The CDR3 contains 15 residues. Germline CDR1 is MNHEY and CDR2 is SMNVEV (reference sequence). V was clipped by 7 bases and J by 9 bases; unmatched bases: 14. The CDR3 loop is CASKGRTGQDGEQFF. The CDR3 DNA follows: TGTGCCAGCAAAGGGAGGACAGGGCAAGACGGTGAGCAGTTCTTC.

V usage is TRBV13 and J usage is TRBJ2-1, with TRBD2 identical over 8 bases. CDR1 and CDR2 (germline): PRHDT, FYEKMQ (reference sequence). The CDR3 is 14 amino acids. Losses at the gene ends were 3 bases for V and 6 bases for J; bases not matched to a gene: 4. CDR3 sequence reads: CASSFTGGPNEQFF. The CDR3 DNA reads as TGTGCCAGCAGCTTTACGGGGGGGCCCAATGAGCAGTTCTTC.

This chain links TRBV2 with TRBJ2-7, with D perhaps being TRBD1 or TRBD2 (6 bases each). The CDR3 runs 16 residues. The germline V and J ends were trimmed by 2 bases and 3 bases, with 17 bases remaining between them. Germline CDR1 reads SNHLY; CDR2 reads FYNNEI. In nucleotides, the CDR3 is TGTGCCAGCAGTGAATCGTATCCGGGGGCTTACTACGAGCAGTACTTC. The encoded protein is CASSESYPGAYYEQYF. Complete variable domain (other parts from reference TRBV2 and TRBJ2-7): EPEVTQTPSHQVTQMGQEVILRCVPISNHLYFYWYRQILGQKVEFLVSFYNNEISEKSEIFDDQFSVERPDGSNFTLKIRSTKLEDSAMYFCASSESYPGAYYEQYFGPGTRLTVT.

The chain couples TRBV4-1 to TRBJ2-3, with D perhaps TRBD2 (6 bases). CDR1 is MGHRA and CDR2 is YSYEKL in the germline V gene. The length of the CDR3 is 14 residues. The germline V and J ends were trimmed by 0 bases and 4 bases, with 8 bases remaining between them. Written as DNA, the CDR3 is TGCGCCAGCAGCCAAGAGGAGGGGCCAGATACGCAGTATTTT. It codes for CASSQEEGPDTQYF.

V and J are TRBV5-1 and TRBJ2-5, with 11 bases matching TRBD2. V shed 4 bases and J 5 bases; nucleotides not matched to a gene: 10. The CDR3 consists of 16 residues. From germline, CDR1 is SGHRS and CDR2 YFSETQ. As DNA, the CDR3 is TGCGCCAGCAGCGCTCTCGGGACTAGCGGTGATGAGACCCAGTACTTC. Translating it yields CASSALGTSGDETQYF.

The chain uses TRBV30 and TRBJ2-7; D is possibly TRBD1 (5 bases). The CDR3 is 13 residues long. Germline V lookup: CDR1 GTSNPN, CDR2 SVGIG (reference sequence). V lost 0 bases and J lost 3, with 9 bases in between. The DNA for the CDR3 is TGTGCCTGGAGTGTAGCGCAGGGCTACGAGCAGTACTTC. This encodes CAWSVAQGYEQYF.

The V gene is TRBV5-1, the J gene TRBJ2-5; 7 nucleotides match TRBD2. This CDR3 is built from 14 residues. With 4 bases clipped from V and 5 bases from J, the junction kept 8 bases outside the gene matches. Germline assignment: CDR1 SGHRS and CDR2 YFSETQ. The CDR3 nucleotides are TGCGCCAGCAGCCCCGGGGAGGGAGCGGAGACCCAGTACTTC. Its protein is CASSPGEGAETQYF.

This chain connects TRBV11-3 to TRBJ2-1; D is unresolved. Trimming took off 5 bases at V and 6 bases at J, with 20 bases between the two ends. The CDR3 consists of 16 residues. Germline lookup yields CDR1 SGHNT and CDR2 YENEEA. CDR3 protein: CASSIMGLPPFNEQFF. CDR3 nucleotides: TGTGCCAGCAGCATCATGGGCCTCCCCCCCTTCAATGAGCAGTTCTTC.

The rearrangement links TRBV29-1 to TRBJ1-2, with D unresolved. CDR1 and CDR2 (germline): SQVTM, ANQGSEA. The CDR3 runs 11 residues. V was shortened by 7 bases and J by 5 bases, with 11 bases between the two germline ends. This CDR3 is CSASGGYGYTF. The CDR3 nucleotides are TGCAGCGCTTCAGGAGGGTATGGCTACACCTTC.

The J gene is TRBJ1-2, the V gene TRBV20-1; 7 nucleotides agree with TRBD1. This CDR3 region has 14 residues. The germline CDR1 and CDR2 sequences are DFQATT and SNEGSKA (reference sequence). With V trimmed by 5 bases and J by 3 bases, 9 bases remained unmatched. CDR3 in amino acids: CSAYKGALDYGYTF. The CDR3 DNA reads TGCAGTGCTTATAAGGGGGCCTTGGACTATGGCTACACCTTC.

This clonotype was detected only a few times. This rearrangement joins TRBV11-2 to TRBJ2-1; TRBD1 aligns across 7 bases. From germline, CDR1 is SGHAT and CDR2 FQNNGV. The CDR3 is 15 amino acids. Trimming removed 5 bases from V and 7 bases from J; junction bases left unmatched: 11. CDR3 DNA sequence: TGTGCCAGCAGCCCAAAGGCACGACAGGGTAATGAGCAGTTCTTC. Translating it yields CASSPKARQGNEQFF. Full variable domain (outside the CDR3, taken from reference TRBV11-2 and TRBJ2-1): EAGVAQSPRYKIIEKRQSVAFWCNPISGHATLYWYQQILGQGPKLLIQFQNNGVVDDSQLPKDRFSAERLKGVDSTLKIQPAKLEDSAVYLCASSPKARQGNEQFFGPGTRLTVL.

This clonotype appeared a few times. The DNA for the CDR3 is TGTGCCAGTAGTATAGATCACCCCCTCCGCGGGGCAGAATTCAATCAGCCCCAGCATTTT. This codes for CASSIDHPLRGAEFNQPQHF. This chain connects TRBV19 to TRBJ1-5; TRBD1 is a possible D gene (5 bases). V lost 0 bases and J lost 3, with 24 bases in between. The CDR3 totals 20 residues. Germline V gene lookup returns CDR1 LNHDA and CDR2 SQIVND (reference sequence).

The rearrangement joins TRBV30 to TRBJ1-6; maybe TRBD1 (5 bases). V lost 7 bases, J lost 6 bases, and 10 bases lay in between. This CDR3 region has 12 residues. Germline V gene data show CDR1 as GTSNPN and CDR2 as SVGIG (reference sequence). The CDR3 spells CALGPSNSPLHF. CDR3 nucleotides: TGTGCCTTGGGACCTTCTAATTCACCCCTCCACTTT.

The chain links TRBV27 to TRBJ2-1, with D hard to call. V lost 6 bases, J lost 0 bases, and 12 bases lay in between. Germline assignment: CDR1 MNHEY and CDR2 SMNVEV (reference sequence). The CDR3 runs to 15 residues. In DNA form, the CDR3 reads TGTGCCAGCAGAGGGATCTCGAGCTCCTACAATGAGCAGTTCTTC. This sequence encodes CASRGISSSYNEQFF.

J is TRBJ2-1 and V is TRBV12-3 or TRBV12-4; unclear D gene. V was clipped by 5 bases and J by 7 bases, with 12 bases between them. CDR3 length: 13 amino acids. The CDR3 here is CASSPPQRNEQFF. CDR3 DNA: TGTGCCAGCAGTCCCCCTCAACGGAATGAGCAGTTCTTC.

The CDR3 here is CASSQETAYTEAFF. The DNA for the CDR3 is TGCGCCAGCAGCCAAGAGACAGCTTACACTGAAGCTTTCTTT. The gene calls are TRBV4-1 and TRBJ1-1, with D maybe TRBD1 (5 bases). V was shortened by 0 bases and J by 3 bases, with 8 bases between the two germline ends. The CDR3 extends over 14 amino acids. The germline V gene encodes CDR1 MGHRA and CDR2 YSYEKL.

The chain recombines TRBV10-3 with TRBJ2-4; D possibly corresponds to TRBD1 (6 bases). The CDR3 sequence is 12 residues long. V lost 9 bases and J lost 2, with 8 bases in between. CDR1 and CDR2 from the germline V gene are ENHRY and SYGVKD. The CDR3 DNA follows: TGTGCCATGAGGGGGTCCAAAAACATTCAGTACTTC. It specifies CAMRGSKNIQYF.

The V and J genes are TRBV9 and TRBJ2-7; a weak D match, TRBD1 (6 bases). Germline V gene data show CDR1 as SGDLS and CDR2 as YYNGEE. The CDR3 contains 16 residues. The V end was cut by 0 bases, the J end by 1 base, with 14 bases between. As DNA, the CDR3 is TGTGCCAGCAGCGTAGAAGGGGACACGATTTCCTACGAGCAGTACTTC. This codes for CASSVEGDTISYEQYF.

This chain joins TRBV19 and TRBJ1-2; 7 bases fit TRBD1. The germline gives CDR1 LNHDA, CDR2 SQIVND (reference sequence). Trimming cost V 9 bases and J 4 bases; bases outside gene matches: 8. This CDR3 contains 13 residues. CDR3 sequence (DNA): TGTGCCAGCCGGGACAGCCGCTTCTATGGCTACACCTTC. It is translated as CASRDSRFYGYTF.

The CDR3 is CALETGSSYEQYF. The CDR3 DNA reads as TGTGCCCTCGAAACAGGGTCTTCCTACGAGCAGTACTTC. This chain connects TRBV7-9 to TRBJ2-7; tentative D call: TRBD1 (6 bases). Germline lookup yields CDR1 SEHNR and CDR2 FQNEAQ (reference sequence). Trimming shortened V by 11 bases and J by 1 base, and 15 bases separated the two germline ends. The CDR3 consists of 13 residues.